These 7 T cell receptor beta chains were sequenced from one sample in a study of cytomegalovirus exposure and HLA in healthy donors. The PCR ran on 60 Vbeta and 13 Jbeta primers. Generated by immunoSEQ multiplex PCR, the TCRdb table keeps only in-frame clones and is missing some. The sample has 120,000 to 150,000 clones, 75% to 80% seen once. The sample comprised PBMCs. These receptors were taken from a woman aged 35 to 49 in good health and CMV-seropositive.

This chain joins TRBV6-5 and TRBJ2-1; a possible D gene is TRBD1 (5 bases). Germline values: CDR1 MNHEY, CDR2 SVGAGI. V lost 6 bases, J lost 8 bases, and 17 bases lay in between. This CDR3 comprises 14 residues. In nucleotides, the CDR3 is TGTGCCAGCAGCAACAGGCAGGGATTGCATGAGCAGTTCTTC. It codes for CASSNRQGLHEQFF.

The gene calls are TRBV6-6 and TRBJ2-7, with D possibly being TRBD1 (6 bases). The CDR3 is 14 residues long. V was pared by 5 bases and J by 3 bases, with 14 bases between. Looked up from germline, CDR1 is MNHNY and CDR2 is SVGAGI (reference sequence). The CDR3 is CASSRETGFYEQYF. The CDR3 coding sequence is TGTGCCAGCAGTCGCGAAACAGGGTTCTACGAGCAGTACTTC.

The chain has TRBV28 and TRBJ2-6, with 13 positions matching TRBD2. Germline V lookup: CDR1 MDHEN, CDR2 SYDVKM. The CDR3 is 18 residues long. The J segment lost 4 bases and the V segment lost 6 bases, leaving 9 bases of the junction unmatched. The chain's CDR3 is CASSPGLAGLGGANVLTF. The DNA for the CDR3 is TGTGCCAGCAGCCCGGGACTAGCGGGATTGGGAGGGGCCAACGTCCTGACTTTC.

CDR3 region: CASRRQGGPPEKLFF. The DNA for the CDR3 is TGTGCCAGCAGGCGACAGGGGGGCCCCCCTGAAAAACTGTTTTTT. This chain joins TRBV6-1 and TRBJ1-4, with 9 bases identical to TRBD1. J gave up 7 bases and V 6 bases, and 9 bases lay outside the gene matches. This CDR3 is 15 amino acids long. Germline loops: CDR1 MNHNS, CDR2 SASEGT.

This clone was picked up a small number of times. V is TRBV11-1 and J is TRBJ2-7; 10 nucleotides line up with TRBD1. Losses at the gene ends were 3 bases for V and 1 base for J; bases not matched to a gene: 3. CDR1 is SGHAT, CDR2 FQDESV, per germline (reference sequence). The CDR3 loop spans 15 amino acids. The CDR3 DNA reads as TGTGCCAGCAGCTTGACAGGGGGCAAGTCCTACGAGCAGTACTTC. This sequence encodes CASSLTGGKSYEQYF.

This clone was seen a single time. J is TRBJ1-5 and V is TRBV5-1; a weak D match, TRBD1 (6 bases). CDR1 is SGHRS, CDR2 YFSETQ, per germline. With 2 bases removed from V and 0 bases from J, the gap between germline ends came to 12 bases. The CDR3 runs to 16 residues. For the CDR3, the DNA is TGCGCCAGCAGCTTCAGGGGCGGTCATAGCAATCAGCCCCAGCATTTT. As protein: CASSFRGGHSNQPQHF.

This chain joins TRBV4-1 and TRBJ1-2, with a weak D call TRBD1 (5 bases). V lost 4 bases, J lost 7 bases, and 25 bases lay in between. The germline V gene encodes CDR1 MGHRA and CDR2 YSYEKL. The CDR3 contains 17 residues. This CDR3 is CASSPQYLGARARGYTF. In nucleotides, the CDR3 is TGCGCCAGCAGCCCCCAGTATTTAGGGGCCCGTGCACGTGGCTACACCTTC.